This is a list of T cell receptor beta chains from one sample in a study of T cells in localized non-small cell lung cancer. Sequencing used immunoSEQ multiplex PCR; TCRdb keeps in-frame clones, though not all of them. This table has approximately 1,300 clones, 23% appearing once. The starting material was lung tumor tissue, obtained before any cancer treatment. The origin of the receptors is a man between 40 and 70 years old with stage III lung adenocarcinoma. CDR3s include the opening cysteine and the closing phenylalanine or tryptophan. A D gene is named only where the DNA matches it firmly. Clone size is not always given. Where it is, it says once, few, many or a class for expanded clones.

TRBV15	.	.	TRBJ1-5	TGTGCCAGCAGCTCCCAGGGAAGCAATCAGCCCCAGCATTTT	CASSSQGSNQPQHF
TRBV1	few	.	TRBJ2-2	TGCGCCAGCAGCCACATCCGACAGCCCGGGGAGCTGTTTTTT	CASSHIRQPGELFF
TRBV18	once	.	TRBJ2-7	TGTGCCAGCTCACCCTCGGGTGGGGGAACCTACGAGCAGTACTTC	CASSPSGGGTYEQYF
TRBV10-2	few	TRBD1	TRBJ2-7	TGCGCCAGCAGTGTTGGACAGGGGGTGGTAGGGCAGTACTTC	CASSVGQGVVGQYF
TRBV18	few	.	TRBJ1-2	TGTGCCAGCTCACCTCTCGAGCGGGGTGCTGGCTACACCTTC	CASSPLERGAGYTF
TRBV11-3	.	.	TRBJ2-3	TGTGCCAGCAGCTTAGGGCATGGGAGCACAGATACGCAGTATTTT	CASSLGHGSTDTQYF
TRBV29-1	.	TRBD2	TRBJ2-7	TGCAGCGGGGGTAGCGGGAGCCCTCACGAGCAGTACTTC	CSGGSGSPHEQYF
TRBV28	.	.	TRBJ2-3	TGTGCCAGCAGTTCGACAAGGACAGCCAGCACAGATACGCAGTATTTT	CASSSTRTASTDTQYF
TRBV28	.	.	TRBJ2-7	TGTGCCAGCAGTTTGGGGCAGGGGCTCGACGAGCAGTACTTC	CASSLGQGLDEQYF
TRBV6-8	few	.	TRBJ1-2	TGTGCCAGCAATGGGGGGACAAATAACTATGGCTACACCTTC	CASNGGTNNYGYTF
TRBV19	.	TRBD1	TRBJ2-7	TGTGCCACCAGACAGGGGGCAATAGACGAGCAGTACTTC	CATRQGAIDEQYF
TRBV9	.	TRBD1	TRBJ2-7	TGTGCCAGCAGCGTAGGGCAGGGGGCAGGAGAGCAGTACTTC	CASSVGQGAGEQYF
TRBV11-3	.	TRBD2	TRBJ2-1	TGTGCCAGCAGCCGCACAGCGGGAGCTGCCTACAATGAGCAGTTCTTC	CASSRTAGAAYNEQFF
TRBV11-3	.	TRBD2	TRBJ2-1	TGTGCCAGCAGCTCCCAGACTAGCGGGGAGTACAATGAGCAGTTCTTC	CASSSQTSGEYNEQFF